These T cell receptor beta chains were read from a single sample in a study of blood T cell repertoires in COVID-19. The data were produced by immunoSEQ multiplex PCR, yet TCRdb's version contains in-frame clones alone and is incomplete. Of over 200,000 clones detected, approximately 80% appear once; the ten largest clones hold 8% to 9%. Sequencing was performed on PBMCs or T cells enriched from blood (not recorded which). These receptors originate from a woman aged 50 to 65 with acute COVID-19. Each CDR3 is given with its conserved first and last residue. A D gene is named only where the DNA matches it firmly. Size values are once, few and many counts, or a class for expanded clones, and some rows have none.

abundance	d_gene	v_gene	j_gene	CDR3aa	CDR3nt
-	TRBD2	TRBV7-2	TRBJ2-2	CASSPPSGDTGELFF	TGTGCCAGCAGCCCGCCTAGCGGTGACACCGGGGAGCTGTTTTTT
-	TRBD1	TRBV7-3	TRBJ2-3	CASSKQGYFTDTQYF	TGTGCCAGCAGCAAACAGGGGTACTTCACAGATACGCAGTATTTT
-	TRBD1	TRBV5-6	TRBJ2-7	CASSPRQGWNYEQYF	TGTGCCAGCAGCCCTAGACAGGGCTGGAACTACGAGCAGTACTTC
-	-	TRBV5-5	TRBJ2-5	CASRWGPQREETQYF	TGTGCCAGCAGGTGGGGGCCCCAACGCGAAGAGACCCAGTACTTC
once	-	TRBV6-5	TRBJ1-1	CASSYEVQNTEAFF	TGTGCCAGCAGTTACGAGGTACAGAACACTGAAGCTTTCTTT
-	-	TRBV28	TRBJ1-1	CASRRPQGMNTEAFF	TGTGCCAGCAGAAGACCGCAGGGGATGAACACTGAAGCTTTCTTT
-	TRBD1	TRBV24-1	TRBJ1-1	CATSDARTGVPNTEAFF	TGTGCCACCAGTGATGCCCGAACAGGGGTCCCGAACACTGAAGCTTTCTTT
few	-	TRBV5-4	TRBJ2-2	CASSFRASTGELFF	TGTGCCAGCAGCTTCAGGGCTAGCACCGGGGAGCTGTTTTTT
few	-	TRBV10-3	TRBJ1-1	CAARTANTEAFF	TGTGCCGCTCGGACAGCGAACACTGAAGCTTTCTTT
-	-	TRBV29-1	TRBJ1-2	CSVSRSYGYTF	TGCAGCGTCTCTCGGAGCTATGGCTACACCTTC
-	-	TRBV5-1	TRBJ1-4	CASSLTGSVTNEKLFF	TGCGCCAGCAGCTTGACAGGGAGTGTAACTAATGAAAAACTGTTTTTT
-	TRBD1	TRBV11-2	TRBJ2-7	CASSLEWTGGYEQYF	TGTGCCAGCAGCTTAGAGTGGACAGGGGGGTACGAGCAGTACTTC
-	-	TRBV3-1/TRBV3-2	TRBJ1-1	CASSQGAGLNTEAFF	TGTGCCAGCAGCCAAGGTGCGGGTTTGAACACTGAAGCTTTCTTT